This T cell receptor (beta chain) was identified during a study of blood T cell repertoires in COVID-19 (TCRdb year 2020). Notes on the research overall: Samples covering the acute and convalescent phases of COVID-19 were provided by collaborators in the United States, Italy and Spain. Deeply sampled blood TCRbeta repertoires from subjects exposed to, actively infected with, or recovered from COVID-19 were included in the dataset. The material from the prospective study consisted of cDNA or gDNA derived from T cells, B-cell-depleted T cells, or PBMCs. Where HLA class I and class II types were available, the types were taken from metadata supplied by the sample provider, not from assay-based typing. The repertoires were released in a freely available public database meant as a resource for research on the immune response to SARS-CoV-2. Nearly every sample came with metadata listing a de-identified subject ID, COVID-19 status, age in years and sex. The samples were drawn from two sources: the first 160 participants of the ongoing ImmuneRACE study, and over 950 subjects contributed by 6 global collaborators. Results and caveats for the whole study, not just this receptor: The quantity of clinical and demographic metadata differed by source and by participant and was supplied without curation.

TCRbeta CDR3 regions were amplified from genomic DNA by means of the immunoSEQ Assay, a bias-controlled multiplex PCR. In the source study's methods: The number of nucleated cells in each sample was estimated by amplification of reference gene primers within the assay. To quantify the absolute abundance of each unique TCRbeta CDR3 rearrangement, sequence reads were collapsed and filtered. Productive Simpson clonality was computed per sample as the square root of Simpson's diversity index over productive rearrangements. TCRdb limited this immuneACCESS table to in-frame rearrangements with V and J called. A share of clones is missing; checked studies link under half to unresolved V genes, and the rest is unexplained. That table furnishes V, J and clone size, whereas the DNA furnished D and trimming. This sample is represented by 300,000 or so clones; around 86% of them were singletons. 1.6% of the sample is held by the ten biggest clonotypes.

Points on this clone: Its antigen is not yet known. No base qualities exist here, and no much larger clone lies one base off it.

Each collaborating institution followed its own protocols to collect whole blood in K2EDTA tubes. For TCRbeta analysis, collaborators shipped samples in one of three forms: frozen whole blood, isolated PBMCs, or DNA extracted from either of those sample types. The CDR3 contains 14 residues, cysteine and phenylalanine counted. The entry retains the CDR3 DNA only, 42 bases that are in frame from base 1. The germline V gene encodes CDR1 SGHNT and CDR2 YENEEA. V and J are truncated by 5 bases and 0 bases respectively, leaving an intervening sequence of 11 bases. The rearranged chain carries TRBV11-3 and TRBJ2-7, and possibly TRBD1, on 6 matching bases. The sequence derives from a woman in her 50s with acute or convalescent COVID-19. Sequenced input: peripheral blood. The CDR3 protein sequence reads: CASSPDRSSYEQYF. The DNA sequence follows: TGTGCCAGCAGCCCAGACAGGAGCTCCTACGAGCAGTACTTC.